The entry below gives a single T cell receptor (beta chain) sequence along with its context. What it recognizes is unknown. Trimming pared 2 bases from V and 6 bases from J, leaving 20 bases between. The CDR3 extends over 16 amino acids. Germline CDR1 and CDR2: MNHNS and SASEGT. TCR beta CDR3 region amplification was performed from RNA transcripts. A first-round RT-PCR of the TCR CDR3 used the HTBI primer set. From the multiplex PCR reads, TCRdb called clonotypes with MiXCR, one entry per CDR3 protein. The data hold about 250,000 distinct CDR3 sequences, with approximately 23% observed a single time. This sample stems from a study of T cells in Graves' hyperthyroidism and ophthalmopathy. A Clinical Activity Score of at least 3, a NOSPECS grade of at least 4 and a duration under 3 months were recorded in the ophthalmopathy patients. The authors took PBMCs from over 8.5 ml fresh peripheral blood. Findings and limits, study-wide: Classification by a 13 V-J model distinguished ophthalmopathy from stable hyperthyroidism. Within blood appeared most thyroid clonotypes that had expanded above 0.001.

This sequence was found in a woman aged 40 to 55 with Graves' ophthalmopathy. The chain recombines TRBV6-1 with TRBJ2-7; D is perhaps TRBD2 (6 bases). Sequencing used blood. The CDR3 bases are TGTGCCAGCAGTGAATTAGCATCCGGGACTGGGGGCGAGCAGTACTTC. Protein product: CASSELASGTGGEQYF.